The rows below give T cell receptor beta chains drawn from one sample of a study of vaccination effects on CD4 cells after COVID-19. Antigens for these TCRs are unknown. The data were produced by immunoSEQ multiplex PCR, yet TCRdb's version contains in-frame clones alone and is incomplete. This table has tens of thousands of clones, 82% appearing once. The specimen comprised CD4+ T cells from PBMCs cultured without peptide, sampled before COVID-19 vaccination. These receptors originate from a human donor who received a COVID-19 vaccine. Both conserved end residues are part of each CDR3. Fields, in order: J gene, clone size, V gene, D gene, CDR3 protein, CDR3 DNA. D genes are given only for firm matches. Expanded clones get a size class; other rows say once, few or many, or leave the size out.

J: TRBJ2-2
size: .
V: TRBV27
D: .
CDR3: CASKIRGTGELFF
DNA: TGTGCCAGCAAGATAAGGGGCACCGGGGAGCTGTTTTTT

J: TRBJ1-5
size: .
V: TRBV19
D: TRBD1
CDR3: CASRDREDQPQHF
DNA: TGTGCCAGCCGAGACAGGGAGGATCAGCCCCAGCATTTT

J: TRBJ2-1
size: .
V: TRBV7-2
D: TRBD2
CDR3: CASSLLAGGYNEQFF
DNA: TGTGCCAGCAGCTTACTAGCGGGGGGATACAATGAGCAGTTCTTC

J: TRBJ1-6
size: .
V: TRBV2
D: .
CDR3: CASSERRLTVFISNSPLHF
DNA: TGTGCCAGCAGTGAAAGGAGGCTGACAGTCTTCATCAGTAATTCACCCCTCCACTTT

J: TRBJ2-5
size: .
V: TRBV5-1
D: TRBD2
CDR3: CASSLVLAGGRGTQYF
DNA: TGCGCCAGCAGCTTGGTTCTAGCGGGGGGGCGTGGGACCCAGTACTTC

J: TRBJ1-5
size: .
V: TRBV10-3
D: .
CDR3: CATNSGGNQPQHF
DNA: TGTGCCACCAACTCGGGGGGAAATCAGCCCCAGCATTTT

J: TRBJ2-1
size: .
V: TRBV5-1
D: TRBD2
CDR3: CASSSIQRGAYNEQFF
DNA: TGCGCCAGCAGCTCCATTCAGCGGGGGGCCTACAATGAGCAGTTCTTC

J: TRBJ2-5
size: .
V: TRBV9
D: .
CDR3: CASSRSYRAQETQYF
DNA: TGTGCCAGCAGCCGTTCCTACCGGGCCCAAGAGACCCAGTACTTC

J: TRBJ1-3
size: .
V: TRBV28
D: TRBD1
CDR3: CASRTTGDPGNTIYF
DNA: TGTGCCAGCAGGACGACAGGGGACCCTGGAAACACCATATATTTT

J: TRBJ2-3
size: .
V: TRBV24-1
D: .
CDR3: CATSVEVTDTQYF
DNA: TGTGCCACCAGTGTAGAGGTTACAGATACGCAGTATTTT

J: TRBJ2-4
size: .
V: TRBV28
D: .
CDR3: CASSLYQKNIQYF
DNA: TGTGCCAGCAGTTTATATCAGAAAAACATTCAGTACTTC

J: TRBJ2-1
size: .
V: TRBV12-3/TRBV12-4
D: TRBD2
CDR3: CASSLSGRNEQFF
DNA: TGTGCCAGCAGTCTTAGCGGGAGAAATGAGCAGTTCTTC

J: TRBJ2-3
size: .
V: TRBV19
D: .
CDR3: CASSTPTSGADTQYF
DNA: TGTGCCAGTAGTACCCCGACTAGTGGCGCAGATACGCAGTATTTT

J: TRBJ2-2
size: .
V: TRBV10-2
D: TRBD2
CDR3: CASSGTSGETGELFF
DNA: TGCGCCAGCAGCGGGACTAGCGGGGAAACCGGGGAGCTGTTTTTT

J: TRBJ1-1
size: medium-sized
V: TRBV10-2
D: .
CDR3: CASKVRGMNTEAFF
DNA: TGCGCCAGCAAGGTTCGGGGGATGAACACTGAAGCTTTCTTT

J: TRBJ2-6
size: .
V: TRBV9
D: .
CDR3: CASSATGGVNVLTF
DNA: TGTGCCAGCAGCGCAACAGGGGGGGTCAACGTCCTGACTTTC

J: TRBJ2-2
size: .
V: TRBV6-6
D: .
CDR3: CASSYKVNTGELFF
DNA: TGTGCCAGCAGTTACAAAGTGAACACCGGGGAGCTGTTTTTT

J: TRBJ1-2
size: .
V: TRBV19
D: TRBD1
CDR3: CASSPRTGGDGYTF
DNA: TGTGCCAGTAGTCCACGGACAGGGGGCGACGGCTACACCTTC

J: TRBJ1-3
size: .
V: TRBV3-1/TRBV3-2
D: .
CDR3: CASSPKEDTIYF
DNA: TGTGCCAGCAGCCCTAAGGAAGACACCATATATTTT

J: TRBJ1-6
size: once
V: TRBV5-6
D: .
CDR3: CASSPGAGNSPLHF
DNA: TGTGCCAGCAGCCCAGGCGCAGGAAATTCACCCCTCCACTTT